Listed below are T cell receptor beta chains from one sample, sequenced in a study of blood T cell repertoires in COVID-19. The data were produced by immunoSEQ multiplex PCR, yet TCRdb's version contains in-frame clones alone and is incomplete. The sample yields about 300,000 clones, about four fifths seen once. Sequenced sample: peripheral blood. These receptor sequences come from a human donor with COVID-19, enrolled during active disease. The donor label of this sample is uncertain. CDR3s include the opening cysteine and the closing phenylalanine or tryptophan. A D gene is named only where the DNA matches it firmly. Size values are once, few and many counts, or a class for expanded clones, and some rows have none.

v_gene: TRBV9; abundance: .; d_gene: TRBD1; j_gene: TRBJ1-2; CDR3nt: TGTGCCAGCAGCGTAGGGACGAGTCGAGACAGGGGATTCAAGGGCTACACCTTC; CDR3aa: CASSVGTSRDRGFKGYTF
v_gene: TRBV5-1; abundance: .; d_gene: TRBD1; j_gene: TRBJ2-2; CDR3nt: TGCGCCAGCAGCTTAGCGACAGGGGGAACCACCGGGGAGCTGTTTTTT; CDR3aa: CASSLATGGTTGELFF
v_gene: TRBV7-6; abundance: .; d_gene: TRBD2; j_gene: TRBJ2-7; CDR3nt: TGTGCCAGCAGCTTACTAGCGGGGTTGTCCTTC; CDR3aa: CASSLLAGLSF
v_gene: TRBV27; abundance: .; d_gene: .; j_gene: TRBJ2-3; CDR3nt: TGTGCCAGCAGTTTAGTCCTAGCCCATAACACAGATACGCAGTATTTT; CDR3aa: CASSLVLAHNTDTQYF
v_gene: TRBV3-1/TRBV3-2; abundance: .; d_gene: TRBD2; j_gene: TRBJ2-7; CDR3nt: TGTGCCAGCAGCCAACGACTAGCGGGGAGCGACGAGCAGTACTTC; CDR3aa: CASSQRLAGSDEQYF
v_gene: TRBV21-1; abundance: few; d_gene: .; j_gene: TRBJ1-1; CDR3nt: TGTGCCAGCAGCAAAGGAACGGAGAGGAACACTGAAGCTTTCTTT; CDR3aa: CASSKGTERNTEAFF
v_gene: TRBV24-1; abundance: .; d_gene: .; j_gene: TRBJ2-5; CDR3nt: TGTGCCACCAGTGACCGAAAGGACATGAACCAAGAGACCCAGTACTTC; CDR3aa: CATSDRKDMNQETQYF
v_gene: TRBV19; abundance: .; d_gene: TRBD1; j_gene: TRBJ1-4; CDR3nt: TGTGCCAGTAGTTCCAGGACAGGGGGCGTTGAAAAACTGTTTTTT; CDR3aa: CASSSRTGGVEKLFF
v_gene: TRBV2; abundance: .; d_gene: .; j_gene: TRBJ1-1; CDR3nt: TGTGCCAGCAGTGCAACTCCGTCCACTGAAGCTTTCTTT; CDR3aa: CASSATPSTEAFF
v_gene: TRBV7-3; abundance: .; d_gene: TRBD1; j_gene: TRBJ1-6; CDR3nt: TGTGCCAGCGCCCAGGGGGGCCCAAATTCACCCCTCCACTTT; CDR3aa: CASAQGGPNSPLHF
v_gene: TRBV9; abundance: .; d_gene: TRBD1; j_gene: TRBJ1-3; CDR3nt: TGTGCCAGCAGCGCAGGGGGTTTCTCTGGAAACACCATATATTTT; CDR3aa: CASSAGGFSGNTIYF
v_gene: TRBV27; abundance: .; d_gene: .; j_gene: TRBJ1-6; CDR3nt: TGTGCCAGCAGTTTGGGAGTTTCACCCCTCCACTTT; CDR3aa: CASSLGVSPLHF
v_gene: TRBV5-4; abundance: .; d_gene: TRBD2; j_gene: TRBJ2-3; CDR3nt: TGTGCCAGCAGCTTGGGGCTAGCGGCAGTGGGTGGTATGGATACGCAGTATTTT; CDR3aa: CASSLGLAAVGGMDTQYF
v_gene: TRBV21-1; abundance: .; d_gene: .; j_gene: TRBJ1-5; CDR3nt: TGTGCCACGGGGAGAAGCAATCAGCCCCAGCATTTT; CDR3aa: CATGRSNQPQHF
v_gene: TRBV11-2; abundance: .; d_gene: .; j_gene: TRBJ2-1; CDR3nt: TGTGCCAGCAGCTTAAGGCGGGACCCCTACAATGAGCAGTTCTTC; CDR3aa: CASSLRRDPYNEQFF
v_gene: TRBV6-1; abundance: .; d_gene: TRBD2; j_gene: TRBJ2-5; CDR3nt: TGTGCCAGCAGTGAAGCGCGGGGGACCCAAGAGACCCAGTACTTC; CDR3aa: CASSEARGTQETQYF
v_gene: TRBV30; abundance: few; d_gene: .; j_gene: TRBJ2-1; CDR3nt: TGTGCCTGGACCTCGACTAGGGCTGAGCAGTTCTTC; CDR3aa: CAWTSTRAEQFF
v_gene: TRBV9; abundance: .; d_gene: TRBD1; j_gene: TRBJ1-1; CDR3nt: TGTGCCAGCAGCGTCACAGGGGAGAACACTGAAGCTTTCTTT; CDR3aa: CASSVTGENTEAFF
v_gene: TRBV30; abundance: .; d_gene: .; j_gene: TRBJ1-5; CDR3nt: TGTGCCTGGAGCGTGTCAGTTCCAGGTCATCAGCCCCAGCATTTT; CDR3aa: CAWSVSVPGHQPQHF
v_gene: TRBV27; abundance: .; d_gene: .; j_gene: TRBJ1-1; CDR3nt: TGTGCCAGCAGTTTAAACAGTGTGGACACTGAAGCTTTCTTT; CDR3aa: CASSLNSVDTEAFF
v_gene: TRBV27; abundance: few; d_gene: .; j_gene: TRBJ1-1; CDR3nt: TGTGCCAGTAGAATTGGACAGTTCACTGAAGCTTTCTTT; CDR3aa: CASRIGQFTEAFF
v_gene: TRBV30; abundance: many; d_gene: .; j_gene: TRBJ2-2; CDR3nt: TGTGCCTGGGACCATGGCGGCGGGACCGGGGAGCTGTTTTTT; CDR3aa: CAWDHGGGTGELFF
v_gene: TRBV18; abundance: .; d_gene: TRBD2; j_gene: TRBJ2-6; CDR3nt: TGTGCCAGCTCCCCCGGGACTAGCGGCTCTGGGGCCAACGTCCTGACTTTC; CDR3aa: CASSPGTSGSGANVLTF
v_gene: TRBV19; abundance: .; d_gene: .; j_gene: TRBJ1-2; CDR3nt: TGTGCCAGTAGTATCGGCGGGGGAAGCGCTGGCTACACCTTC; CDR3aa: CASSIGGGSAGYTF
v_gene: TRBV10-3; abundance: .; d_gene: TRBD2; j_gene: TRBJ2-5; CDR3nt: TGTGCCATCAGTGATCCACGACTAGCGGTACAAGAGACCCAGTACTTC; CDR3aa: CAISDPRLAVQETQYF
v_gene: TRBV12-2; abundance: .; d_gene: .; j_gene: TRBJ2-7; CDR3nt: TGTGCAAGTCGCCCGGGTTCCCCCGGGTTCCTCTACGAGCAGTACTTC; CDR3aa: CASRPGSPGFLYEQYF
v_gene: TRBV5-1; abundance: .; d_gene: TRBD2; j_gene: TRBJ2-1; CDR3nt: TGCGCCAGCAGCTCAACACTAGCGGGTTTCTACAATGAGCAGTTCTTC; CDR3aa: CASSSTLAGFYNEQFF